Given below is one T cell receptor beta chain in context. The antigen is not known. RNA was extracted and reverse transcribed into cDNA as the sequencing template. Assay: immunoSEQ multiplex PCR; the TCRdb copy retains only in-frame clones and omits some. The sample records 200,000 to 250,000 clones, about 58% being singletons. These data belong to a study of CD8+ T cells in alopecia areata. About the study: Treated patients were given oral tofacitinib, which was dosed at 5 to 10 mg twice daily.

Treatment denoted: oral pan-JAK inhibitor, 5-10 mg twice daily. The investigators collected lesional scalp punch biopsies and peripheral blood from alopecia areata patients. Study results and limitations: It was observed that many expanded lesional clones persisted in scalp and blood during tofacitinib. Relative to mice, TCR sharing across patients was less clear, a difference possibly HLA-related.

This specimen was CD4+ T cells sorted from blood, taken at week 4, from a patient treated with tofacitinib. The sequence was collected from a human donor with alopecia areata.

CDR3 nucleotide sequence: TGTGCCAGCAGCGTAGGAGCAGGGACTGAAGCTTTCTTT. This codes for CASSVGAGTEAFF. The chain uses TRBV9 and TRBJ1-1, with D possibly being TRBD1 (5 bases). Germline-derived CDR1 and CDR2 are SGDLS and YYNGEE. The CDR3 is made up of 13 amino acids. V was clipped by 0 bases and J by 5 bases, with 8 bases between them.